This TCR beta chain was documented in a study of molecular identifiers for immune sequencing clone quantification. This clonotype was detected ten times or more. It was with previously described methods and listed TCR primers that bulk TCR libraries were made. TCRdb re-called the PCR reads through MiXCR, storing one row per CDR3 protein. The top ten clones hold 0.7% to 0.9% of a sample with about 500,000 distinct CDR3 sequences, about 25% of them seen once. Looked up from germline, CDR1 is MDHEN and CDR2 is SYDVKM. CDR3 size: 14 residues. Trimming removed 5 bases from V and 3 bases from J; junction bases left unmatched: 6.

The specimen sequenced was naive CD8+ T cells from blood, with Jurkat cell RNA spiked in. As to subset: FACS-sorted CD8+CD4-CCR7+CD45RA+ naive T cells. The sequence was collected from a human donor in good health. Some libraries in this study had Jurkat cell RNA spiked in. The V gene is TRBV28, the J gene TRBJ2-7, with 8 bases lining up with TRBD1. In nucleotides, the CDR3 is TGTGCCAGCAGTCCAATCGGACAGGGCTACGAGCAGTACTTC. Encoded protein: CASSPIGQGYEQYF.